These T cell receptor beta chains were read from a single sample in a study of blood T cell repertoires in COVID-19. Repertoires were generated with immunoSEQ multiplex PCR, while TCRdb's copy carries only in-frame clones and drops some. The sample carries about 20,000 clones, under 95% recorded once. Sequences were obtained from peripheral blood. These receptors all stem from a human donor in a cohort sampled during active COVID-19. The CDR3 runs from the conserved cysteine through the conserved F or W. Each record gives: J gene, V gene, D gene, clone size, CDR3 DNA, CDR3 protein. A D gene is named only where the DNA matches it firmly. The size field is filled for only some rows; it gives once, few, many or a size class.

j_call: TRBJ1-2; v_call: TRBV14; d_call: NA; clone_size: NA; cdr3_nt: TGTGCCAGCAGCCAGCAACAGAACTATGGCTACACCTTC; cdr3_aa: CASSQQQNYGYTF
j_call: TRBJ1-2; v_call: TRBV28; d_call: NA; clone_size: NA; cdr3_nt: TGTGCCAGCAGTTTATCTGATGGCTACACCTTC; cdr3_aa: CASSLSDGYTF
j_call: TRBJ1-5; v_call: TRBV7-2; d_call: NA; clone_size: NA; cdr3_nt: TGTGCCAGCAGCCCAGTGGTAAATCAGCCCCAGCATTTT; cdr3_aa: CASSPVVNQPQHF
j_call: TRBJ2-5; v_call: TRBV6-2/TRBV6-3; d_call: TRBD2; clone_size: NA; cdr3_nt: TGTGCCAGCAGTTATATCCCCCCAGCGGGAAAAGAGACCCAGTACTTC; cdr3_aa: CASSYIPPAGKETQYF
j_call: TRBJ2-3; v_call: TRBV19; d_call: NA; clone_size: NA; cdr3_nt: TGTGCCAGTAGTCCCAATTTGGGGGCTAGCACAGATACGCAGTATTTT; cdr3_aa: CASSPNLGASTDTQYF
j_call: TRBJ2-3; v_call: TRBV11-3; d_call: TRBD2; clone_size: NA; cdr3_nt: TGTGCCAGCAGCTTAGGGGCGGGAGTGGGAACAGATACGCAGTATTTT; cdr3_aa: CASSLGAGVGTDTQYF
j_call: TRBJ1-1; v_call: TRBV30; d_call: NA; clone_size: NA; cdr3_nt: TGTGCCTGGAGTCGTCAGGAATACACTGAAGCTTTCTTT; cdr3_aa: CAWSRQEYTEAFF
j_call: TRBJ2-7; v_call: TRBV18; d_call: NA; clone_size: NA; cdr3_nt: TGTGCCAGCTCACCGGGCCCTTCGACCGAGCAGTACTTC; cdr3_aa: CASSPGPSTEQYF
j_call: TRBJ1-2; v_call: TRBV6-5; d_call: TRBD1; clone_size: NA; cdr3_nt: TGTGCCAGCAGTTACGGGACAGGGGATTTAAACTATGGCTACACCTTC; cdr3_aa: CASSYGTGDLNYGYTF
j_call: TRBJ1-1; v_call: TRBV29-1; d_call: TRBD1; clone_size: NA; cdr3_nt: TGCAGCGTCGGACAGGGGGAAAGGACTGAAGCTTTCTTT; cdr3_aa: CSVGQGERTEAFF
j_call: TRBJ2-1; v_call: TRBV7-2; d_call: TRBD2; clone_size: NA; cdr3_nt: TGTGCCAGCAGCTTAGGGGCGGGAGAGGGTTACAATGAGCAGTTCTTC; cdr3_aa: CASSLGAGEGYNEQFF
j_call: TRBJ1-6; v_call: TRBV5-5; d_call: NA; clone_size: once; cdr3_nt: TGTGCCAGCAGCTCGTACAGGGAGAGCTCGAGAAATTCACCCCTCCACTTT; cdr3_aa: CASSSYRESSRNSPLHF
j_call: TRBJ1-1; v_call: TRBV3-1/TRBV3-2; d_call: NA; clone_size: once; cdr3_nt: TGTGCCAGCAGCCAAGGGCATTCGAACACTGAAGCTTTCTTT; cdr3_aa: CASSQGHSNTEAFF
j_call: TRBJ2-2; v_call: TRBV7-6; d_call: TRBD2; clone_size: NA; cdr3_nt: TGTGCCAGCAGCTCGGGACTAGCGGGAGGGAAGAACACCGGGGAGCTGTTTTTT; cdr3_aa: CASSSGLAGGKNTGELFF
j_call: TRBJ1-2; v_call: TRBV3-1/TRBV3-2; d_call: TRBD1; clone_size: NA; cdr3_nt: TGTGCCAGCAGCCAACCGGGACAGGTCTATGGCTACACCTTC; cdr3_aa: CASSQPGQVYGYTF
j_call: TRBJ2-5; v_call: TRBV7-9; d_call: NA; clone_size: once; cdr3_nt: TGTGCCAGCAGCTTGGGGGGGACAATTAAAGAGACCCAGTACTTC; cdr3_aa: CASSLGGTIKETQYF
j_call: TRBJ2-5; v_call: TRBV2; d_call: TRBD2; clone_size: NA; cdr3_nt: TGTGCCAGCAGTGAACTGGCGGGAGTAGGTGAGACCCAGTACTTC; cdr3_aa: CASSELAGVGETQYF
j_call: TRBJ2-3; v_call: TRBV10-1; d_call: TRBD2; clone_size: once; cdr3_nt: TGCGCCAGCAGTGATGGGACTATCACAGATACGCAGTATTTT; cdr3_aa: CASSDGTITDTQYF
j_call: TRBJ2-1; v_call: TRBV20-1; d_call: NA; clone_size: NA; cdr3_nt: TGCAGTGCTAGTGAGGGACTCTACAATGAGCAGTTCTTC; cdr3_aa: CSASEGLYNEQFF
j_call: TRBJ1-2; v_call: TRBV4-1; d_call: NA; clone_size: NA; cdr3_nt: TGCGCCAGCAGCCAAGCGGGGAGGGGCTACACCTTC; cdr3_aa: CASSQAGRGYTF
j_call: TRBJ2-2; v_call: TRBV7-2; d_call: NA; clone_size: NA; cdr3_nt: TGTGCCAGCAGCGCACCCAAGGGGGTTCTAGCGGACACCGGGGAGCTGTTTTTT; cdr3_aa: CASSAPKGVLADTGELFF
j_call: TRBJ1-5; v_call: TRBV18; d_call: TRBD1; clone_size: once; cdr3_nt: TGTGCCAGCTCACAGGGGACAGTTAGTAATCAGCCCCAGCATTTT; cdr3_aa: CASSQGTVSNQPQHF
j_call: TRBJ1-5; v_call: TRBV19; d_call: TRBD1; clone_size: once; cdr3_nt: TGTGCCAGTAGCCAGAGGACAGGGAATAGCAATCAGCCCCAGCATTTT; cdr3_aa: CASSQRTGNSNQPQHF
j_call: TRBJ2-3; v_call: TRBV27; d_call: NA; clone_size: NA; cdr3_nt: TGTGCCAGCACCGAGAGGGGCACAGATACGCAGTATTTT; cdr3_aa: CASTERGTDTQYF
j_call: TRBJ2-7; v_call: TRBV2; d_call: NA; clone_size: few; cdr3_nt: TGTGCCAGCACCAGGACAGCCCCATACGAGCAGTACTTC; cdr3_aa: CASTRTAPYEQYF
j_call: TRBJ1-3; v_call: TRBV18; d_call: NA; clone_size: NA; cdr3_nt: TGTGCCAGCTCACCGATGGACACCAGAAACACCATATATTTT; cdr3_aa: CASSPMDTRNTIYF
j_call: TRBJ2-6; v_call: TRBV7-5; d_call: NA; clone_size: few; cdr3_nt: TGTGCCAGAACCCCGGGAGCGGGAGCCGGGGCCAACGTCCTGACTTTC; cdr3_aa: CARTPGAGAGANVLTF
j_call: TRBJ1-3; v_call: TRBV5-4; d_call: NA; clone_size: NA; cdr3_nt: TGTGCCAGCAGCTTGGACAGCTCTGGAAACACCATATATTTT; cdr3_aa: CASSLDSSGNTIYF
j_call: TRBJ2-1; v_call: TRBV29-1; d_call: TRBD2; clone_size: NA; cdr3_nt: TGCGAAGCAGCGGGAGGGGTCGGTGAGCAGTTCTTC; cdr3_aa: CEAAGGVGEQFF
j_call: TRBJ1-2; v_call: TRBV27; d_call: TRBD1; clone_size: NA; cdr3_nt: TGTGCCAGCAGTTTGGGGACAGGGCCCCTCTATGGCTACACCTTC; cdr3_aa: CASSLGTGPLYGYTF
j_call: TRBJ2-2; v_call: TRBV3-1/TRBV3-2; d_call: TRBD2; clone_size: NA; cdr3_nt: TGTGCCAGCAGCCAAATCTTACTAGCGGCGAACACCGGGGAGCTGTTTTTT; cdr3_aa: CASSQILLAANTGELFF
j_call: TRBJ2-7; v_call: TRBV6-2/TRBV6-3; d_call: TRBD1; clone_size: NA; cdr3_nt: TGTGCCAGCAGTTACTCTAGGGTTCGGGCAGGGGGAGACGAGCAGTACTTC; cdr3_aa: CASSYSRVRAGGDEQYF
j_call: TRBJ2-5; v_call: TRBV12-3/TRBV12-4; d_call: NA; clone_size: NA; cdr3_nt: TGTGCCAGCAGTTTTAGTTGGTTGGAGACCCAGTACTTC; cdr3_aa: CASSFSWLETQYF
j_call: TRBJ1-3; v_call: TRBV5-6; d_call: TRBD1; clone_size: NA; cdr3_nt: TGTGCCAGCAGGACGGACAGGGGGTCTGGAAACACCATATATTTT; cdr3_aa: CASRTDRGSGNTIYF
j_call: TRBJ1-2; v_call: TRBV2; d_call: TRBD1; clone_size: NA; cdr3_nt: TGTGCCAGCAGTCCACAGGGGGCAGGATATGGCTACACCTTC; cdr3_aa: CASSPQGAGYGYTF